This TCR beta chain comes out of a study of blood T cells in healthy people across ages. For the study at large: Every two T cells gave about one barcoded beta molecule via template switching. Study conclusions and caveats: It was the long-lived donors that had more naive CD4+ cells and higher diversity than aged donors.

Of note for this clonotype: The antigen remains unidentified.

Primed by a sample-barcoded 5' primer and a J-beta primer mix, a second PCR proceeded for about 7 to 12 cycles. Each sample yielded at least 2.5 million CDR3-containing paired-end reads. TCRdb analysed the 5' RACE reads with MiXCR anew, one entry per CDR3 protein. The sample carries hundreds of thousands of distinct CDR3 sequences, about 21% recorded once. Peripheral blood samples of around 9.3 milliliters were drawn from each donor. The germline CDR1 and CDR2 sequences are DFQATT and SNEGSKA (reference sequence). V lost 4 bases to trimming and J lost 1 base; unmatched junction nucleotides: 2. The CDR3 has 13 amino acids.

The specimen sequenced was blood. This clonotype originated in a man aged 65 to 79 in good health. The chain joins TRBV20-1 to TRBJ1-1; TRBD1 matches at 8 bases. The chain's CDR3 is CSAIQGANTEAFF. CDR3 bases: TGCAGTGCTATCCAGGGGGCGAACACTGAAGCTTTCTTT.